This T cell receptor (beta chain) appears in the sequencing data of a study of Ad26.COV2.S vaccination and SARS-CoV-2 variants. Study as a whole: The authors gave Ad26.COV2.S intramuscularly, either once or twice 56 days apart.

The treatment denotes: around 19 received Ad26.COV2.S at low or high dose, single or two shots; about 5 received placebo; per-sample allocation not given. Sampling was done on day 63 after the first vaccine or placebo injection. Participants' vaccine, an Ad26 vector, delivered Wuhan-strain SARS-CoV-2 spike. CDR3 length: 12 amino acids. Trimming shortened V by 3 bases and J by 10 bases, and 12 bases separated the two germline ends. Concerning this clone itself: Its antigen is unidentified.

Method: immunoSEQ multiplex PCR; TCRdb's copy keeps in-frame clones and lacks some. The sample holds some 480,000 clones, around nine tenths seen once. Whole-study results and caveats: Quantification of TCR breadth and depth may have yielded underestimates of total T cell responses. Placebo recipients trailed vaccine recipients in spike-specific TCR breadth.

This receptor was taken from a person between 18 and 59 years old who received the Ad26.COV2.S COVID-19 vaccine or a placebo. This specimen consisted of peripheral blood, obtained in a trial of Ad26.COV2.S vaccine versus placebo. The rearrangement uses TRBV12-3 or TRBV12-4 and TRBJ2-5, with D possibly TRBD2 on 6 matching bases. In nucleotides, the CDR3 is TGTGCCAGCAGTTTGTCGGGAGAGGACCAGTACTTC. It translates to CASSLSGEDQYF.